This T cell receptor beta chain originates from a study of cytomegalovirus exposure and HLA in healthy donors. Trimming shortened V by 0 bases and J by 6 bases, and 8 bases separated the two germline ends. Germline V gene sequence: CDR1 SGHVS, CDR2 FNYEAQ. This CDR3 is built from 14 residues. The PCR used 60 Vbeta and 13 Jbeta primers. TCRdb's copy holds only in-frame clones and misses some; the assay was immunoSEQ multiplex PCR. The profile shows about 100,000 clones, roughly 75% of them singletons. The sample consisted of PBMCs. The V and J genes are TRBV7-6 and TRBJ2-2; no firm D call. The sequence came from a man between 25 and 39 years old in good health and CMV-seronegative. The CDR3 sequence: CASSLAPSPGELFF. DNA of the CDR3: TGTGCCAGCAGCTTAGCGCCGAGTCCCGGGGAGCTGTTTTTT.